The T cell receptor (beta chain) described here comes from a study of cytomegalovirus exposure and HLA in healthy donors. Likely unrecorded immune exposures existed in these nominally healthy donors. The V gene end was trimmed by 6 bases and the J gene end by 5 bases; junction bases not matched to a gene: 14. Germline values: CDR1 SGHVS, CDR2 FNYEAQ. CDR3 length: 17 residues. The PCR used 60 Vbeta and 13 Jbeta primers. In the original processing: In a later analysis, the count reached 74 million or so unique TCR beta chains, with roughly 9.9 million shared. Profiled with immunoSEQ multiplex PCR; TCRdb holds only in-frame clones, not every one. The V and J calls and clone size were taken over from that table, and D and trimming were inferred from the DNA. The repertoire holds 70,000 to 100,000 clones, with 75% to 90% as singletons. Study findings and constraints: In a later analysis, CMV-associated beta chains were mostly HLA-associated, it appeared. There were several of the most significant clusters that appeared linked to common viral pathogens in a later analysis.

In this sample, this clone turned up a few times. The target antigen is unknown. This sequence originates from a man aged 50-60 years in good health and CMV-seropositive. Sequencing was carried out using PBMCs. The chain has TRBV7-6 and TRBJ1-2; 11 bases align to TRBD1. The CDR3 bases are TGTGCCAGCAGTCAAAGGACAGGGGGCGAGTTAGGATATGGCTACACCTTC. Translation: CASSQRTGGELGYGYTF.